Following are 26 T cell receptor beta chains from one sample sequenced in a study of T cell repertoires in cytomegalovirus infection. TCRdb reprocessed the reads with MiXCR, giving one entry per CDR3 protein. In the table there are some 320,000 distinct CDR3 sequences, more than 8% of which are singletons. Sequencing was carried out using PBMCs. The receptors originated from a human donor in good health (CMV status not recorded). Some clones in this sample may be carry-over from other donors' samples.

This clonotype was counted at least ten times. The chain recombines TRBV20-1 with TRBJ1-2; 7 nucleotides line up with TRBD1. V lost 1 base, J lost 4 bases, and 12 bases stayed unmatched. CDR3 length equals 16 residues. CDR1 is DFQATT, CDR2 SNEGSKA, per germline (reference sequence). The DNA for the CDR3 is TGCAGTGCTAGAGGACGCGGGACAGAGTCGGCCTATGGCTACACCTTC. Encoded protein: CSARGRGTESAYGYTF.

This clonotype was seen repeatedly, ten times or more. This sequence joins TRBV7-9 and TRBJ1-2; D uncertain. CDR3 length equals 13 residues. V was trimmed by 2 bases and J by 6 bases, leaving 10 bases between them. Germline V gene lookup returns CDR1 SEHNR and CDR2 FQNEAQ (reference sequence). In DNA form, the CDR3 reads TGTGCCAGCAGCTTAAAGACGTCTCATGGCTACACCTTC. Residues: CASSLKTSHGYTF.

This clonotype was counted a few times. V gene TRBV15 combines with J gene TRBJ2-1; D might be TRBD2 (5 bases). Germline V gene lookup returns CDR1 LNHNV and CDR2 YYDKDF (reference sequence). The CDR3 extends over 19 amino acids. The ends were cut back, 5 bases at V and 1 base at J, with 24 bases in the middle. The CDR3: CATSSHPPDRSVSYNEQFF. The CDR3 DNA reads TGTGCCACCAGCTCCCACCCCCCAGACCGTAGCGTTTCCTACAATGAGCAGTTCTTC.

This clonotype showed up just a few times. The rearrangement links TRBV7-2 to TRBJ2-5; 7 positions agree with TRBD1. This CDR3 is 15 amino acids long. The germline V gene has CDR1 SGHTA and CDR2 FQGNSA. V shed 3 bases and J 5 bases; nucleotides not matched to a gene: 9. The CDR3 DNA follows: TGTGCCAGCAGCTTTCTCCCGGGACAGTGGGAGACCCAGTACTTC. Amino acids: CASSFLPGQWETQYF.

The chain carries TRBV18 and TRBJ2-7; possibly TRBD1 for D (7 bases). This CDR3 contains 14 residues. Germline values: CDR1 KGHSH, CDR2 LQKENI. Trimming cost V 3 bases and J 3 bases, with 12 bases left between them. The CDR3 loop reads CASSPRDRNYEQYF. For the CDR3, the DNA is TGTGCCAGCTCACCGCGGGACAGAAACTACGAGCAGTACTTC.

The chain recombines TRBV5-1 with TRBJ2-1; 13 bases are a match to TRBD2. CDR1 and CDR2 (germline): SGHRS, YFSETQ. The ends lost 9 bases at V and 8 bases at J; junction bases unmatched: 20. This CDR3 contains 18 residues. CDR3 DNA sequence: TGCGCCACCTCCTCGGGACTAGCGGGGCCCAAGCTTGGGGATGAGCAGTTCTTC. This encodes CATSSGLAGPKLGDEQFF. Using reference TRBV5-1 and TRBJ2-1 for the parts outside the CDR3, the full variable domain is KAGVTQTPRYLIKTRGQQVTLSCSPISGHRSVSWYQQTPGQGLQFLFEYFSETQRNKGNFPGRFSGRQFSNSRSEMNVSTLELGDSALYLCATSSGLAGPKLGDEQFFGPGTRLTVL.

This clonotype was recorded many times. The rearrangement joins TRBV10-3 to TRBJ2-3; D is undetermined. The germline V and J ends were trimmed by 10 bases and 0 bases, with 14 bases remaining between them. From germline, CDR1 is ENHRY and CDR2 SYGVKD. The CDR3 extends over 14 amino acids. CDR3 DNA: TGTGCCACCGAATCCAGCAATAGCACAGATACGCAGTATTTT. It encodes CATESSNSTDTQYF.

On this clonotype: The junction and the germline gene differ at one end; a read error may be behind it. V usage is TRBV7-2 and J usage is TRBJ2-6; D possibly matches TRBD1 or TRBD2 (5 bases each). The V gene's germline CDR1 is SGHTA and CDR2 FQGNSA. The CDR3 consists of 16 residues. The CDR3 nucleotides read TGTGCCAGCAGCTTTCTAGAGGGCTCTGGGGCCAACGTCCCGACTTTC. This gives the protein CASSFLEGSGANVPTF.

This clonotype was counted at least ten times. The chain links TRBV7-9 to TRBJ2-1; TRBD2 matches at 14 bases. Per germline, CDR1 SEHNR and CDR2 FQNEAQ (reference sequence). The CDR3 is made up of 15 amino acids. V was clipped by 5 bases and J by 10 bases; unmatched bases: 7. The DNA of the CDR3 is TGTGCCAGCAGCCCGAGCGGGACTAGCGGGAGAGAGCAGTTCTTC. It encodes CASSPSGTSGREQFF.

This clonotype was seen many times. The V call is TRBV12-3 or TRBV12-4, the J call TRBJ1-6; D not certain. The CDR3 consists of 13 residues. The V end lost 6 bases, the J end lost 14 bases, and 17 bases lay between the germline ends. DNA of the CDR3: TGTGCCAGCAGATCGACGCGGTCCGGATCCCTCCACTTT. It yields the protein CASRSTRSGSLHF.

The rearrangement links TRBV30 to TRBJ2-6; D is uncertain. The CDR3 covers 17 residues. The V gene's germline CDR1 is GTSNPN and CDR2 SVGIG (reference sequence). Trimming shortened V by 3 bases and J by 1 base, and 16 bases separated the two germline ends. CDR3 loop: CAWSHPDAPSGANVLTF. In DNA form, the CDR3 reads TGTGCCTGGAGCCACCCGGACGCCCCGTCTGGGGCCAACGTCCTGACTTTC.

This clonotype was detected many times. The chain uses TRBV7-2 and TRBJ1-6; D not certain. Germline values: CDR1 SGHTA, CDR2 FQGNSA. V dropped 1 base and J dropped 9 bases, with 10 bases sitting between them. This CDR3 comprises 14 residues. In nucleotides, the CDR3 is TGTGCCAGCAGCTTAGTACCATTTGGTTCACCCCTCCACTTT. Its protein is CASSLVPFGSPLHF.

As DNA, the CDR3 is TGTGCCAGCAGTCCGCAATTCGCCTCCTACGAGCAGTACTTC. Its protein is CASSPQFASYEQYF. This rearrangement joins TRBV28 to TRBJ2-7; no firm D call. Germline V gene sequence: CDR1 MDHEN, CDR2 SYDVKM. The CDR3 consists of 14 residues. The germline V and J ends were trimmed by 5 bases and 0 bases, with 11 bases remaining between them.

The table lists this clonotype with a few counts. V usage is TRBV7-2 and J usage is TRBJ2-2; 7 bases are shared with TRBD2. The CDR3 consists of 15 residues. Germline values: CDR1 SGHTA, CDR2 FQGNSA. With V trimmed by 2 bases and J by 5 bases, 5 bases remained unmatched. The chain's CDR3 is CASSLWGGDTGELFF. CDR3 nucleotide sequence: TGTGCCAGCAGCTTATGGGGGGGGGATACCGGGGAGCTGTTTTTT.

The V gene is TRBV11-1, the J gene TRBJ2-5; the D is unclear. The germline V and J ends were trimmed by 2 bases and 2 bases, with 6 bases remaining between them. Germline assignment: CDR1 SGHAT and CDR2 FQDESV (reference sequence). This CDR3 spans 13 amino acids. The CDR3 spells CASSLRLQETQYF. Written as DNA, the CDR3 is TGTGCCAGCAGCTTACGACTGCAAGAGACCCAGTACTTC.

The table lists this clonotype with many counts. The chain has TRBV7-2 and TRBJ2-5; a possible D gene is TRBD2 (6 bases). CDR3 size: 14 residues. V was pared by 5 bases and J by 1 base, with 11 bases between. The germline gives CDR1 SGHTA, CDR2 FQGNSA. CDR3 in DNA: TGTGCCAGCAGCACCGGCGGGGCCCAAGAGACCCAGTACTTC. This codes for CASSTGGAQETQYF.

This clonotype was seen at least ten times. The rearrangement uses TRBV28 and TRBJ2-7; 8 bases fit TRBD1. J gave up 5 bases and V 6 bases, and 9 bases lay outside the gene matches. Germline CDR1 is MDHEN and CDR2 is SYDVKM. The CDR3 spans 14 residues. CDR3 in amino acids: CASSPGGALNEQYF. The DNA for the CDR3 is TGTGCCAGCAGCCCAGGGGGCGCATTGAACGAGCAGTACTTC.

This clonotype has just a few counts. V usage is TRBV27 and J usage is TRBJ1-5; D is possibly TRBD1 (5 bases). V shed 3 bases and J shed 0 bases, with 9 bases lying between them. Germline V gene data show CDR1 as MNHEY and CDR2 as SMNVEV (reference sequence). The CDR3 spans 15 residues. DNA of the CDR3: TGTGCCAGCAGTTTCCGGGACTATAGCAATCAGCCCCAGCATTTT. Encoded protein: CASSFRDYSNQPQHF.

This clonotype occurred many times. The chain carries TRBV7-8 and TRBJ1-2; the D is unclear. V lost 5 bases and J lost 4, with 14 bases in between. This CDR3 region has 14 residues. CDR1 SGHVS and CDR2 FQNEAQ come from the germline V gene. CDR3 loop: CASSHSGSSYGYTF. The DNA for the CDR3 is TGTGCCAGCAGCCACTCCGGGAGCTCCTATGGCTACACCTTC.

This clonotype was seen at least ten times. The CDR3 DNA sequence: TGTGCCAGCAGCGCTCAGGGGCCCGGGACAGATACGCAGTATTTT. Encoded protein: CASSAQGPGTDTQYF. V gene TRBV11-3 combines with J gene TRBJ2-3, with TRBD1 as a possible D gene (6 bases). From germline, CDR1 is SGHNT and CDR2 YENEEA. The length of the CDR3 is 15 residues. Deletions cut 5 bases from V and 3 bases from J, with 15 bases between.

The CDR3 DNA is TGTGCCAGCAGCCAAGAGGGGGCAATGAACACTGAAGCTTTCTTT. Residues: CASSQEGAMNTEAFF. The chain is built from TRBV4-2 and TRBJ1-1; a possible D gene is TRBD1 (6 bases). The length of the CDR3 is 15 residues. V lost 0 bases, J lost 0 bases, and 8 bases lay in between. CDR1 and CDR2 (germline): LGHNA, YNFKEQ.

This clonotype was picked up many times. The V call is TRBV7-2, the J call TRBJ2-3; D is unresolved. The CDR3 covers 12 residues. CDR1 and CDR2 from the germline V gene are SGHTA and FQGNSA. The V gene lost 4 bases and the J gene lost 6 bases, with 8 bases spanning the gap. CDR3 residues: CASSSFVDTQYF. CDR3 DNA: TGTGCCAGCAGCTCCTTCGTTGATACGCAGTATTTT.

CDR3 loop: CASKITGIGRAMNTEAFF. CDR3 nucleotide sequence: TGTGCCAGCAAGATAACAGGTATAGGTCGAGCCATGAACACTGAAGCTTTCTTT. The chain links TRBV27 to TRBJ1-1; D is possibly TRBD1 (5 bases). CDR3 size: 18 residues. From germline, CDR1 is MNHEY and CDR2 SMNVEV (reference sequence). V lost 7 bases, J lost 0 bases, and 24 bases lay in between.

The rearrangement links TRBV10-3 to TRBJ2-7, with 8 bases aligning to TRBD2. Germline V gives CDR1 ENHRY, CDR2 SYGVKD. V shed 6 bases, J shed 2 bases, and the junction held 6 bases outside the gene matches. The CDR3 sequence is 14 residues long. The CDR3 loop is CAIRRTGGTYEQYF. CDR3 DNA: TGTGCCATCAGACGGACGGGGGGGACCTACGAGCAGTACTTC.

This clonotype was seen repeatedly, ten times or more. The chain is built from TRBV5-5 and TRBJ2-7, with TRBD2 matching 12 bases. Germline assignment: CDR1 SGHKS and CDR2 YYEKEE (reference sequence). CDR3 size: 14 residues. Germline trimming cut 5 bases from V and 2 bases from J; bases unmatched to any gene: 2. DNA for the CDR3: TGTGCCAGCAGACCTAGCGGGAGGGCCTACGAGCAGTACTTC. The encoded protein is CASRPSGRAYEQYF. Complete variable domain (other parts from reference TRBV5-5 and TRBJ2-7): DAGVTQSPTHLIKTRGQQVTLRCSPISGHKSVSWYQQVLGQGPQFIFQYYEKEERGRGNFPDRFSARQFPNYSSELNVNALLLGDSALYLCASRPSGRAYEQYFGPGTRLTVT.

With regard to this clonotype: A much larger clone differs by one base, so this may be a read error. The CDR3 sequence is CASSPGQGANVQFF. DNA of the CDR3: TGTGCCAGCAGCCCTGGACAGGGGGCCAATGTGCAGTTCTTC. J is TRBJ2-1 and V is TRBV7-3, with 11 positions matching TRBD1. The germline CDR1 and CDR2 sequences are SGHTA and FQGTGA. The CDR3 is 14 residues long.